A selection of T cell receptor beta chains follows, all from one sample in a study of CD8 T cells in ankylosing spondylitis. TCRdb recomputed calls from the 5' RACE reads with MiXCR, one row per CDR3 protein. The sample lists 150,000 to 200,000 distinct CDR3 sequences, around a tenth occurring once. The sequenced sample consisted of blood, either unsorted or a sorted T cell fraction (not recorded which). The receptors shown here come from a male donor with ankylosing spondylitis or in good health (not recorded which). Both conserved end residues are trimmed from each CDR3.

V gene	J gene	CDR3 protein
TRBV11-2	TRBJ2-2	ASSFGPAIQGATGELF
TRBV3-1	TRBJ1-4	ASSQDTGTGNEKLF
TRBV5-1	TRBJ1-4	ASSLFGGNEKLF
TRBV7-9	TRBJ1-1	ASSFRSTWSTEAF
TRBV9	TRBJ2-1	ASSITGGGYNEQF
TRBV3-1	TRBJ2-1	ASRGWGESSGEQF
TRBV15	TRBJ2-5	ATSGGPRETQY
TRBV25-1	TRBJ2-3	ASSDDISDTQY
TRBV12-3/TRBV12-4	TRBJ2-4	ASSFNSQSKNIQY
TRBV5-1	TRBJ2-3	ASSSSTGSTDTQY
TRBV20-1	TRBJ2-7	SARGLGQGNEQY